This T cell receptor beta chain appears in the sequencing data of a study of CD4 T cells in relation to SARS-CoV-2 and coronaviruses. Study in general: After roughly ten days of antigen culture, PBMC TCR beta CDR3s were sequenced. Controls used an HIV-1 Nef peptide pool or no peptide.

Libraries were prepared by immunoSEQ multiplex PCR; TCRdb keeps only in-frame clonotypes and omits some of them. Of about 26,000 clones in the sample, 75% to 80% are singletons; the top ten hold about 20%. This clone was seen more than once but under ten times. What it recognizes is unknown. Before the COVID-19 pandemic, during about 2011-2019, CD4+ T cells were taken from unexposed donors. After roughly 9 days of culture, CD4+ T cells were isolated. The germline CDR1 and CDR2 sequences are LNHDA and SQIVND (reference sequence). Trimming removed 6 bases at V and 6 bases at J, with 14 bases between. The CDR3 has 13 amino acids.

This clonotype originated in a human donor in good health. The chain links TRBV19 to TRBJ1-2, with D perhaps matching TRBD1 (6 bases). Sequencing used CD4+ T cells from PBMCs, cultured in vitro. Written as DNA, the CDR3 is TGTGCCAGTAGCGGACAGATGGGAGATGGCTACACCTTC. Translated: CASSGQMGDGYTF.